This T cell receptor beta chain stems from a study of CD8+ T cells in alopecia areata (dated by TCRdb to 2017 to 2018). For the study in its entirety: The treated patients, all with moderate-to-severe alopecia areata, were enrolled in an open-label pilot trial of oral tofacitinib given at 5 to 10 mg twice daily. Disease severity in treated patients was measured with the SALT score, which quantifies the percentage of affected scalp surface area. To study T cell clonal expansion in alopecia areata, the researchers applied high-throughput TCRbeta sequencing to both the C3H/HeJ mouse model and human patients. Scalp clonality was compared across normal scalp (n=4), patchy alopecia areata scalp (n=8), and alopecia totalis/universalis scalp (n=8). Amplification of TCRbeta CDR3 regions was done by immunoSEQ multiplex PCR using 35 Vbeta forward primers and 13 Jbeta reverse primers. On the human side, TCRbeta sequencing was run on scalp tissue and on sorted CD4+ and CD8+ peripheral blood T cells from healthy controls and from alopecia areata patients with either patchy or totalis/universalis disease. Patients received tofacitinib for 6 to 18 months and were then followed off drug for 6 months to check for delayed response and recurrence. RNA was obtained with the PAXgene miRNA kit for fixed scalp, the miRNeasy kit for PBMCs, and the RNeasy kit for mouse skin. Biopsies were taken from tofacitinib-treated patients at baseline and at 4 and 24 weeks of treatment, and a later scalp biopsy was taken in several of the tofacitinib-treated patients.

The method behind the library was the immunoSEQ multiplex PCR assay. RNA was extracted from all samples and reverse transcribed into cDNA, which served as template for TCR sequencing. First-strand cDNA was synthesized using SuperScript III with a 2:1 mix of oligo-dT and random hexamers. A synthetic immune receptor repertoire was used to measure amplification bias, and any remaining bias was corrected computationally. In the paper's pipeline: Raw reads were preprocessed to remove errors, and CDR3 was defined by IMGT conventions from the conserved cysteine to phenylalanine. Clonality was computed by normalizing Shannon entropy by log2 of the number of productive unique TCRs and subtracting the result from 1. Scalp TCRbeta sequences were cross-referenced with sorted blood CD4 and CD8 repertoires so that the CD4 or CD8 identity of scalp clones could be inferred. In its TCRdb copy, this immuneACCESS table keeps in-frame sequences only and misses some clones. Where compared with another copy, unresolved V genes explain less than half of these, and the others have no known cause. V, J and clone size reflect that table, while D and trimming were determined from the DNA. In this sample the table shows tens of thousands of clones, about three quarters of which occur a single time. Of the sample, 17% falls within the top ten clones.

This clone was counted a few times. Its antigen is still unknown. No much larger clone is present one base from it, and per-base qualities are unavailable. Summary of the overall study and its limitations: Tofacitinib significantly decreased scalp clonality and the number of expanded CD8+ clones among the top 100 scalp clones. Higher clonality and more expanded CD8+ clones were observed in lesional scalp than in normal scalp, particularly in alopecia totalis/universalis, a finding suggestive of antigenic drive. Compared with mice, TCR sequences shared between patients were less clear, possibly partly because of HLA diversity across the patient population. During tofacitinib treatment, many expanded lesional clones stuck around in both scalp and blood, and this persistence may partly explain why relapse happens after treatment is stopped. Resident alphabeta T cells in normal human skin are also sequenced, complicating scalp TCR repertoire analysis, unlike mouse skin dominated by gammadelta T cells. Because the treated cohort was small and had just a single nonresponder, larger studies are needed to establish links between baseline CD8+ expansion and response.

According to the study, the label for this sample's treatment or condition signals: oral pan-JAK inhibitor, 5-10 mg twice daily. Lesional scalp punch biopsies and peripheral blood were collected from alopecia areata patients. After PBMCs were isolated by density centrifugation and stained for CD3, CD4 and CD8, a FACSAria was used to sort CD4+ and CD8+ T cells. This material consisted of CD8+ T cells sorted from blood, taken at week 44, from a patient treated with tofacitinib. The receptor's source is a human donor with alopecia areata.

The nucleotides read TGTGCCAGTAAACCGACTAGCGGGGGCTACGAGCAGTACTTC. This sequence encodes CASKPTSGGYEQYF. The chain is assembled from TRBV19 and TRBJ2-7; TRBD2 fits 12 bases in the junction. The CDR3 starts with the cysteine, ends with the phenylalanine, and has 14 residues. Only CDR3 DNA is held: 42 bases, read in frame from base 1. CDR1 and CDR2, per the germline V gene (reference sequence), are LNHDA and SQIVND. V trim: 7 bases; J trim: 3 bases; unmatched bases: 4.